What follows are 2 T cell receptor beta chains derived from one specimen sequenced in a study of T cells in localized non-small cell lung cancer. Sequencing used immunoSEQ multiplex PCR; TCRdb keeps in-frame clones, though not all of them. Here the sample spans tens of thousands of clones, 85% to 90% being singletons. This sample comprised peripheral blood, obtained before any cancer treatment. These receptors came from a male donor at least 60 years old with stage III lung adenocarcinoma.

This chain connects TRBV7-8 to TRBJ1-2; TRBD1 is a possible D gene (5 bases). Trimming pared 4 bases from V and 4 bases from J, leaving 13 bases between. Germline CDR1 SGHVS, CDR2 FQNEAQ. CDR3 length: 14 residues. The CDR3 region is CASSSAETVYGYTF. Here the CDR3 DNA reads TGTGCCAGCAGCTCCGCCGAGACAGTCTATGGCTACACCTTC.

The chain uses TRBV28 and TRBJ1-1, with 7 bases matching TRBD1. J was trimmed by 4 bases and V by 6 bases; bases with no gene match: 2. The V gene's germline CDR1 is MDHEN and CDR2 SYDVKM. This CDR3 has 12 residues. This chain's CDR3 is CASRYRGTEAFF. Written as DNA, the CDR3 is TGTGCCAGCAGATACAGGGGCACTGAAGCTTTCTTT.